These T cell receptor beta chains were read from a single sample in a study of blood T cell repertoires in COVID-19. Clones were read by immunoSEQ multiplex PCR, and TCRdb kept only the in-frame ones, dropping some. Of roughly 70,000 clones listed, around 79% were seen once; the top ten hold less than 25%. Source material: peripheral blood. These receptors originate from a man between 60 and 75 years old with acute or convalescent COVID-19. Both conserved end residues are part of each CDR3. A D gene is named only where the DNA matches it firmly. Not all rows give a size; the values are once, few, many and, for expanded clones, a class.

>15|few|TRBJ1-2|TRBV19|TRBD1
CASSTYRGQDYGYTF
TGTGCCAGTAGTACGTACAGGGGGCAGGACTATGGCTACACCTTC
>16|NA|TRBJ1-1|TRBV23-1|TRBD1
CASSQFLQGSHTEAFF
TGCGCCAGCAGTCAATTCCTACAGGGGTCGCACACTGAAGCTTTCTTT
>16|few|TRBJ2-1|TRBV6-2/TRBV6-3|TRBD2
CASSLDLAGVNNEQFF
TGTGCCAGCAGTCTCGACTTAGCGGGGGTGAACAATGAGCAGTTCTTC
>13|NA|TRBJ1-1|TRBV9|NA
CASSVGGDTEAFF
TGTGCCAGCAGCGTAGGCGGAGACACTGAAGCTTTCTTT
>16|NA|TRBJ2-2|TRBV7-2|NA
CASTRGASGYTGELFF
TGTGCCAGCACCCGGGGGGCTAGCGGTTACACCGGGGAGCTGTTTTTT
>12|few|TRBJ1-6|TRBV5-1|NA
CASSTGNSPLHF
TGCGCCAGCAGCACTGGTAATTCACCCCTCCACTTT
>16|NA|TRBJ2-7|TRBV13|NA
CASSSVGVNRTVEQYF
TGTGCCAGCAGCTCGGTAGGGGTGAATCGTACCGTCGAGCAGTACTTC
>13|NA|TRBJ2-7|TRBV5-4|NA
CASSLDLAGEQYF
TGTGCCAGCAGCTTGGACCTAGCTGGCGAGCAGTACTTC
>11|NA|TRBJ2-1|TRBV7-6|NA
CASSAYNEQFF
TGTGCCAGCAGCGCGTACAATGAGCAGTTCTTC
>12|NA|TRBJ1-2|TRBV2|TRBD1
CASIRDRGGYTF
TGTGCCAGCATCCGGGACAGGGGAGGCTACACCTTC
>16|NA|TRBJ2-1|TRBV23-1|TRBD2
CASSHPVAGAYNEQFF
TGCGCCAGCAGTCACCCGGTAGCGGGAGCTTACAATGAGCAGTTCTTC
>14|few|TRBJ2-7|TRBV7-3|TRBD1
CASSLGTGVYEQYF
TGTGCCAGCAGCTTAGGGACAGGGGTTTACGAGCAGTACTTC
>13|NA|TRBJ1-1|TRBV25-1|NA
CASRGRASTEAFF
TGTGCCAGCAGGGGCAGGGCCTCAACAGAAGCTTTCTTT
>15|NA|TRBJ2-7|TRBV27|NA
CASSLVPRGSYEQYF
TGTGCCAGCAGTTTAGTCCCGCGGGGTTCCTACGAGCAGTACTTC
>17|NA|TRBJ2-1|TRBV5-1|TRBD1
CASSLGGLGQGPDEQFF
TGCGCCAGCAGCCTTGGAGGGTTAGGACAGGGACCAGATGAGCAGTTCTTC
>18|few|TRBJ2-1|TRBV4-1|NA
CASSQERPGVRLYNEQFF
TGCGCCAGCAGCCAAGAGCGACCGGGGGTTCGACTCTACAATGAGCAGTTCTTC
>13|NA|TRBJ2-3|TRBV5-1|NA
CASSLLVIDTQYF
TGCGCCAGCAGCTTGTTAGTCATAGATACGCAGTATTTT
>15|few|TRBJ2-5|TRBV7-2|TRBD2
CASSWRTSHEETQYF
TGTGCCAGCAGCTGGAGGACTAGCCACGAAGAGACCCAGTACTTC
>16|few|TRBJ1-1|TRBV7-9|TRBD1
CASSSPGQGVNTEAFF
TGTGCCAGCAGTAGTCCGGGACAGGGAGTAAACACTGAAGCTTTCTTT
>17|NA|TRBJ2-5|TRBV21-1|NA
CASSKALMGHHQETQYF
TGTGCCAGCAGCAAAGCGCTAATGGGACACCACCAAGAGACCCAGTACTTC
>13|NA|TRBJ2-7|TRBV12-3/TRBV12-4|TRBD2
CASSLSGRDEQYF
TGTGCCAGCAGTTTATCGGGGAGGGACGAGCAGTACTTC
>15|NA|TRBJ1-4|TRBV10-3|TRBD1
CAIRGTGRNNEKLFF
TGTGCCATCAGGGGGACAGGGCGGAATAATGAAAAACTGTTTTTT
>12|NA|TRBJ1-3|TRBV30|NA
CATRAIGNTIYF
TGTGCCACGAGGGCAATTGGAAACACCATATATTTT
>16|NA|TRBJ1-5|TRBV15|NA
CATSRDPGLINQPQHF
TGTGCCACCAGCAGAGATCCCGGACTGATCAATCAGCCCCAGCATTTT
>15|NA|TRBJ2-7|TRBV4-1|TRBD2
CASSQDRAGVYEQYF
TGCGCCAGCAGCCAAGACCGAGCGGGAGTGTACGAGCAGTACTTC
>15|NA|TRBJ2-5|TRBV27|TRBD2
CASSLTSGVRETQYF
TGTGCCAGCAGTTTAACTAGCGGGGTCAGAGAGACCCAGTACTTC
>14|NA|TRBJ1-1|TRBV5-8|NA
CASSLGDTNTEAFF
TGTGCCAGCAGCTTGGGGGACACGAACACTGAAGCTTTCTTT
>12|NA|TRBJ2-5|TRBV10-3|NA
CAISESKETQYF
TGTGCCATCAGTGAGTCCAAAGAGACCCAGTACTTC
>14|NA|TRBJ2-5|TRBV7-7|NA
CASSLVQGGETQYF
TGTGCCAGCAGCTTAGTGCAGGGGGGAGAGACCCAGTACTTC
>13|NA|TRBJ2-1|TRBV28|NA
CASSFQGSNEQFF
TGTGCCAGCAGTTTCCAGGGCTCCAATGAGCAGTTCTTC
>18|few|TRBJ2-2|TRBV4-1|TRBD1
CASSQDLMDRGNTGELFF
TGCGCCAGCAGCCAAGATTTAATGGACAGGGGGAACACCGGGGAGCTGTTTTTT
>13|NA|TRBJ1-1|TRBV7-9|NA
CASSLLLGGNTFF
TGTGCCAGCAGCTTATTATTAGGGGGTAATACTTTCTTT
>14|few|TRBJ2-7|TRBV5-4|TRBD2
CASSLSAGADEQYF
TGTGCCAGCAGCTTGAGCGCGGGAGCAGACGAGCAGTACTTC
>15|NA|TRBJ1-1|TRBV9|NA
CASSVGELLNTEAFF
TGTGCCAGCAGCGTAGGAGAGCTACTGAACACTGAAGCTTTCTTT
>16|once|TRBJ2-6|TRBV4-1|NA
CASGRQDLTGANVLTF
TGCGCCAGCGGACGACAGGACCTTACTGGGGCCAACGTCCTGACTTTC
>13|NA|TRBJ1-2|TRBV3-1/TRBV3-2|NA
CASSQRRSYGYTF
TGTGCCAGCAGCCAACGCAGATCCTATGGCTACACCTTC
>15|NA|TRBJ1-6|TRBV2|TRBD1
CASSAMTGGGSPLHF
TGTGCCAGCAGTGCAATGACAGGGGGCGGCTCACCCCTCCACTTT
>15|NA|TRBJ1-1|TRBV28|TRBD1
CASSAPTGKGAEAFF
TGTGCCAGCAGTGCCCCGACAGGGAAGGGAGCTGAAGCTTTCTTT
>14|NA|TRBJ2-3|TRBV7-3|NA
CASSLNPGTDTQYF
TGTGCCAGCAGCTTAAACCCAGGCACAGATACGCAGTATTTT
>15|NA|TRBJ1-2|TRBV5-1|NA
CASAAMGSSGGGYTF
TGCGCCAGCGCAGCCATGGGTTCGTCCGGGGGTGGCTACACCTTC
>10|once|TRBJ1-2|TRBV29-1|NA
CSTQGGGYTF
TGCAGCACTCAGGGAGGCGGCTACACCTTC
>15|NA|TRBJ2-1|TRBV5-1|TRBD2
CASSLLAGEYNEQFF
TGCGCCAGCAGCTTGCTAGCGGGGGAGTACAATGAGCAGTTCTTC
>15|NA|TRBJ2-5|TRBV5-1|NA
CASSLEEGDQETQYF
TGCGCCAGCAGCTTGGAGGAGGGAGACCAAGAGACCCAGTACTTC
>11|NA|TRBJ2-5|TRBV5-1|NA
CASSSGETQYF
TGCGCCAGCAGCTCCGGAGAGACCCAGTACTTC
>11|NA|TRBJ2-5|TRBV28|NA
CASSSLETQYF
TGTGCCAGCAGTTCTCTGGAGACCCAGTACTTC